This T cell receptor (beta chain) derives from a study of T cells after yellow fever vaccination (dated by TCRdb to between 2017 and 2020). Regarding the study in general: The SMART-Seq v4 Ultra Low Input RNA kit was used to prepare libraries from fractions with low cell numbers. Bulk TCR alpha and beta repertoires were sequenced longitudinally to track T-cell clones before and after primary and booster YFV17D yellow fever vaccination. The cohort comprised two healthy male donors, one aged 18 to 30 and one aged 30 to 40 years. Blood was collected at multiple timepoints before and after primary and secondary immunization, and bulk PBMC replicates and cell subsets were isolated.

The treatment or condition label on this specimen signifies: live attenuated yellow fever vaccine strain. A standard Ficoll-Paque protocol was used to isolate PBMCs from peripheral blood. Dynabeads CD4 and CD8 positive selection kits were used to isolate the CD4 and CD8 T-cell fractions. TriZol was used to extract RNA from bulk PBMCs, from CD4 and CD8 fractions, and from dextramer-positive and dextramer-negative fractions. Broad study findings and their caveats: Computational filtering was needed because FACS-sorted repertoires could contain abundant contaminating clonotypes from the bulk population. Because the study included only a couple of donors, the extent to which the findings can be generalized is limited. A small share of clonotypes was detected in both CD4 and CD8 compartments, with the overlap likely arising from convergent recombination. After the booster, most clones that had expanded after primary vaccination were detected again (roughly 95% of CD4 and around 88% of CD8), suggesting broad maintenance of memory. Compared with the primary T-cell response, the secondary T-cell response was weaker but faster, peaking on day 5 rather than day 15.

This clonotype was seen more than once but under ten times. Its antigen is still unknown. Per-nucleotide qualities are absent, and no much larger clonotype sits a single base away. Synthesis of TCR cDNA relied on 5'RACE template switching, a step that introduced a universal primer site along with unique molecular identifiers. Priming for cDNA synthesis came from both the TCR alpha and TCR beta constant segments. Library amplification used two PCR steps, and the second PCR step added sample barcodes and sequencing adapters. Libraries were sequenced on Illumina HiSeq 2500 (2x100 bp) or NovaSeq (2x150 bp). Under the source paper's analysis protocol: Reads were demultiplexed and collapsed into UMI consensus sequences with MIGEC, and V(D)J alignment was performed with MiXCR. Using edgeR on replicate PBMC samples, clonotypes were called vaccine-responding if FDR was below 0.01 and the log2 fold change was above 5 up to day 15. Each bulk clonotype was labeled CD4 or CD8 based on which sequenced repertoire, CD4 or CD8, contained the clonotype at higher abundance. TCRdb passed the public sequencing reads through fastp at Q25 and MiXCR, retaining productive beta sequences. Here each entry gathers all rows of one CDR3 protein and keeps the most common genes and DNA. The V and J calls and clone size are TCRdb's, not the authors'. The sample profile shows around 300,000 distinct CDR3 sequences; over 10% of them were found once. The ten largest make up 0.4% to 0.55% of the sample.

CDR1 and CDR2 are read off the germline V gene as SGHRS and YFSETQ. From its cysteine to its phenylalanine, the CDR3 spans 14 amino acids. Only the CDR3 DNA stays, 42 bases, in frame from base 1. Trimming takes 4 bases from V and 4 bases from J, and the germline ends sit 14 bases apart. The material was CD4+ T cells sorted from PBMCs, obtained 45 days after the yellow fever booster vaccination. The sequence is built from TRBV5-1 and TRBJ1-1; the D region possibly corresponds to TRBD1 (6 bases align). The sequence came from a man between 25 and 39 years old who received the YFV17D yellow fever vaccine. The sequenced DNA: TGCGCCAGCAGCCCCCGGGGGCAATCCACTGAAGCTTTCTTT. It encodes CASSPRGQSTEAFF.